This T cell receptor (beta chain) was retrieved from a study of blood T cells in healthy people across ages. General study points: Any conclusive comparison of naive versus antigen-experienced cells was prevented by using unsorted PBMCs.

This CDR3 spans 14 amino acids. From germline, CDR1 is MNHNS and CDR2 SASEGT. To note about this clonotype: Its antigen is unknown. The junction and the germline gene differ at one end; a read error may be behind it.

Alongside a J-beta primer mix, a sample-barcoded 5' primer served in a second PCR lasting roughly 7 to 11 cycles. A template-switch adaptor containing 12 random nucleotides labeled each cDNA molecule. Via MiXCR, TCRdb re-called the 5' RACE reads, giving one row per CDR3 protein. The table records 550,000 to 600,000 distinct CDR3 sequences, about 25% of them present only once. Each donor was a healthy Caucasian individual from Russia, aged about 6 to 100. Peripheral blood, roughly 9.3 milliliters per donor, was collected. The V call is TRBV6-1, the J call TRBJ1-3, with D possibly TRBD1 on 5 matching bases. The specimen was blood. The receptor was isolated from a woman in her seventies in good health. DNA of the CDR3: TGTGCCTGCAGTGAACGGGACTTAGGAGACACCATATATTTT. Its translation: CACSERDLGDTIYF.